A selection of T cell receptor beta chains follows, all from one sample in a study of cytomegalovirus exposure and HLA in healthy donors. Sequencing was performed with immunoSEQ multiplex PCR; in TCRdb, only in-frame clones are kept and a portion is missing. Across around 130,000 clones, the top ten clones capture approximately 1.5% of the sample. The sequencing input was PBMCs. Receptors were obtained from a woman in her thirties or forties in good health and CMV-seronegative. Both conserved end residues are part of each CDR3. The D gene is left open where the match is weak.

v_call	d_call	j_call	cdr3_nt	cdr3_aa
TRBV11-1	TRBD1	TRBJ1-1	TGTGCCAGCAGCTTAGAGGGACAGTGGACCGAAGCTTTCTTT	CASSLEGQWTEAFF
TRBV6-6	TRBD1	TRBJ2-2	TGTGCCAGCAGTTACGGTTACAGGGGGCTTTCCGGGGAGCTGTTTTTT	CASSYGYRGLSGELFF
TRBV10-3	.	TRBJ2-3	TGTGCCATCAGTGAGTCGGGGGCCAGCACAGATACGCAGTATTTT	CAISESGASTDTQYF
TRBV27	TRBD1	TRBJ1-3	TGTGCCAGCAGTTTAGTGGGACAGGCAAGCTCTGGAAACACCATATATTTT	CASSLVGQASSGNTIYF
TRBV10-3	.	TRBJ1-3	TGTGCCTCCACGGGGAATACAGATGGGAACACCATATATTTT	CASTGNTDGNTIYF
TRBV19	.	TRBJ1-1	TGTGCCAGTAAGGCGGAAAGAGAAGCTTTCTTT	CASKAEREAFF
TRBV5-1	TRBD1	TRBJ1-1	TGCGCCAGCCGGCGGACAGGACAAGTCACTGAAGCTTTCTTT	CASRRTGQVTEAFF
TRBV7-2	.	TRBJ1-5	TGTGCCAGCAGCCTCGGCCCGGCGGGGGGTCAGCCCCAGCATTTT	CASSLGPAGGQPQHF
TRBV19	TRBD1	TRBJ1-5	TGTGCCAGTTACCCAGGGGGCAGGCAGCCCCAGCATTTT	CASYPGGRQPQHF
TRBV5-1	.	TRBJ1-1	TGCGCCAGCAGCTTGCTTGAATCGGTGACTGAAGCTTTCTTT	CASSLLESVTEAFF
TRBV6-1	.	TRBJ2-7	TGTGCCACCGAAGAGTCCATCAGAGGGGAGCAGTACTTC	CATEESIRGEQYF
TRBV6-5	TRBD1	TRBJ1-2	TGTGCCAGCAAACGGGACAGCACCTATGGCTACACCTTC	CASKRDSTYGYTF
TRBV6-4	TRBD1	TRBJ2-3	TGTGCCAGCAGTGAACAGGGGACAGATACGCAGTATTTT	CASSEQGTDTQYF
TRBV7-2	.	TRBJ2-2	TGTGCCAGCAGCGTCAGCCCTAGGGGCACCGGGGAGCTGTTTTTT	CASSVSPRGTGELFF
TRBV6-1	.	TRBJ1-1	TGTGCCAGCAGTGATGAGGGCGGGAGGACTGAAGCTTTCTTT	CASSDEGGRTEAFF
TRBV9	.	TRBJ2-7	TGTGCCAGCAGCGCCGGGGGTACCTACGAGCAGTACTTC	CASSAGGTYEQYF
TRBV14	TRBD2	TRBJ2-7	TGTGCCAGCAGCCAAGCTGGGACTAGCGGGGGGGCCGAGTACTTC	CASSQAGTSGGAEYF
TRBV29-1	TRBD1	TRBJ1-2	TGCAGCGTCGGACAGGGGGCGTTGAATGGCTACACCTTC	CSVGQGALNGYTF
TRBV9	TRBD1	TRBJ1-4	TGTGCCAGCAGCGCGGGACAGGGTAATGGGCTTAATGAAAAACTGTTTTTT	CASSAGQGNGLNEKLFF
TRBV7-9	.	TRBJ1-1	TGTGCCAGCAGCCCTTTGCTGGGGGGGGATGGGGACCCTGAAGCTTTCTTT	CASSPLLGGDGDPEAFF
TRBV28	TRBD1	TRBJ1-6	TGTGCCAGCGGTGGCGGGACAGGGAATTCACCCCTCCACTTT	CASGGGTGNSPLHF
TRBV10-3	TRBD2	TRBJ2-1	TGTGCCATCAGTGGGACTAGCGGGGGGCAATACAATGAGCAGTTCTTC	CAISGTSGGQYNEQFF
TRBV29-1	.	TRBJ1-2	TGCAGCGTTGAAGATCTGCGGGGCTACTCCTTC	CSVEDLRGYSF
TRBV28	TRBD2	TRBJ2-7	TGTGCCAGCAGTTTAAAAATAGCGGGGGGTCTCTACGAGCAGTACTTC	CASSLKIAGGLYEQYF
TRBV7-6	.	TRBJ2-7	TGTGCCAGCAGCCCAGGGCACTACGAGCAGTACTTC	CASSPGHYEQYF
TRBV9	TRBD1	TRBJ1-1	TGTGCCAGCAGCGTAGGGACAGGGGGCGTATGGGACACTGAAGCTTTCTTT	CASSVGTGGVWDTEAFF
TRBV9	TRBD1	TRBJ1-6	TGTGCCAGCAGCGGACAGGGACAGAGTGACTATAATTCACCCCTCCACTTT	CASSGQGQSDYNSPLHF
TRBV28	.	TRBJ2-1	TGTGCCAGCAGGGACAGTTTCTCCTACAATGAGCAGTTCTTC	CASRDSFSYNEQFF
TRBV11-2	TRBD2	TRBJ2-3	TGTGCCAGCAGCTTAGAACGCGGGACTAGCGGGGGTACGCAGTATTTT	CASSLERGTSGGTQYF
TRBV6-1	TRBD2	TRBJ2-7	TGTGCCAGCAGGAGGACTAGCGGGGGCGACGAGCAGTACTTC	CASRRTSGGDEQYF